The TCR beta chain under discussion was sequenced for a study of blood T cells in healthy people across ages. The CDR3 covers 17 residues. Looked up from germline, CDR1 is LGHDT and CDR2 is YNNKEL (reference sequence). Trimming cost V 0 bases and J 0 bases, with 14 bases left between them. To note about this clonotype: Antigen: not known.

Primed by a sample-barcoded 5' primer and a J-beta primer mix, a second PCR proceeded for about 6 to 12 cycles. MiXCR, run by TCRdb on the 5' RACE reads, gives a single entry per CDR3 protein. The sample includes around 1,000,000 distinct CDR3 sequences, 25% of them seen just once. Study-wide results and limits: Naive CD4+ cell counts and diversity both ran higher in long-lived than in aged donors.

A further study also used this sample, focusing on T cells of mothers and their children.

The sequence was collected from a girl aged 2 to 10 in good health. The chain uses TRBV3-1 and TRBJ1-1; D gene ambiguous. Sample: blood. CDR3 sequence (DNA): TGTGCCAGCAGCCAAGAAAGGCGGAGTCCACTGAACACTGAAGCTTTCTTT. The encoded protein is CASSQERRSPLNTEAFF.